This paragraph covers one T cell receptor (beta chain) sequence. Sequencing of TCR beta was performed on blood CD8+ and CD4+ T cells. Negative isolation yielded CD8+ and CD4+ T cells; FACS enriched TEMRA cells. This entry comes from a study of CD8 T cells in Susac syndrome. An input of roughly 0.5 to 1 ug of RNA was subjected to reverse transcription using random hexamers. Amplification of TCR beta CDR3 across 54 Vbeta and 13 Jbeta was performed with immunoSEQ multiplex PCR. Using its own MiXCR run on the immunoSEQ multiplex PCR reads, TCRdb lists one record per CDR3 protein. The sample lists fewer than 200,000 distinct CDR3 sequences; 85% to 95% were seen once. Sequencing input: CD8+ T cells from PBMCs. The origin of this receptor is a human donor with multiple sclerosis.

The CDR3 protein is CATSRDRVVYGYTF. The CDR3 DNA follows: TGTGCCACCAGCAGGGACAGGGTAGTCTATGGCTACACCTTC. This sequence joins TRBV15 and TRBJ1-2; 8 bases line up with TRBD1. Trimming removed 3 bases from V and 4 bases from J; junction bases left unmatched: 4. The CDR3 runs 14 residues. Germline values: CDR1 LNHNV, CDR2 YYDKDF (reference sequence).